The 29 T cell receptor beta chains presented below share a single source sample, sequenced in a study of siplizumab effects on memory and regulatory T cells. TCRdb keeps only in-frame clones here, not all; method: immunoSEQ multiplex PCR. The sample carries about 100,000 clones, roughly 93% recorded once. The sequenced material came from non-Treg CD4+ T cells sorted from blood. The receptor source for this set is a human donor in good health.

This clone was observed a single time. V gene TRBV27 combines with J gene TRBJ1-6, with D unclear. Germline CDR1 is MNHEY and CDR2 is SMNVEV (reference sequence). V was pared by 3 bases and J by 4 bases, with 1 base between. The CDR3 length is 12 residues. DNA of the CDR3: TGTGCCAGCAGTTTTTATAATTCACCCCTCCACTTT. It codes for CASSFYNSPLHF.

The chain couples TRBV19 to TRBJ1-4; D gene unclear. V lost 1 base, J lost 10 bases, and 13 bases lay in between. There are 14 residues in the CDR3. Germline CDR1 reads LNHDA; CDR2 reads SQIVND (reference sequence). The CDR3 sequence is CASSIAAISGKLFF. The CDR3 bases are TGTGCCAGTAGTATAGCGGCAATCTCAGGAAAACTGTTTTTT. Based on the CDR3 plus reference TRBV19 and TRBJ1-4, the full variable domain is DGGITQSPKYLFRKEGQNVTLSCEQNLNHDAMYWYRQDPGQGLRLIYYSQIVNDFQKGDIAEGYSVSREKKESFPLTVTSAQKNPTAFYLCASSIAAISGKLFFGSGTQLSVL.

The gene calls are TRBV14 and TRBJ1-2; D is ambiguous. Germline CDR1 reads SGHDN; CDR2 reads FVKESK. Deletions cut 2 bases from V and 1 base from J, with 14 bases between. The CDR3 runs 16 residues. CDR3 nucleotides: TGTGCCAGCAGCCAAAGCAACGGAATCTATAACTATGGCTACACCTTC. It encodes CASSQSNGIYNYGYTF. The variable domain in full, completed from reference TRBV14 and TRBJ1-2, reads EAGVTQFPSHSVIEKGQTVTLRCDPISGHDNLYWYRRVMGKEIKFLLHFVKESKQDESGMPNNRFLAERTGGTYSTLKVQPAELEDSGVYFCASSQSNGIYNYGYTFGSGTRLTVV.

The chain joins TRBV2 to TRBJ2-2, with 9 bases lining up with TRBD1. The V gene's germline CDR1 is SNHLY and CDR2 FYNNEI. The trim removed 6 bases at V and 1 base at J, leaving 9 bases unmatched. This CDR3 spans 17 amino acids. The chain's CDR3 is CASRYPGTGLNTGELFF. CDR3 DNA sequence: TGTGCCAGCAGATATCCTGGGACAGGGCTGAACACCGGGGAGCTGTTTTTT.

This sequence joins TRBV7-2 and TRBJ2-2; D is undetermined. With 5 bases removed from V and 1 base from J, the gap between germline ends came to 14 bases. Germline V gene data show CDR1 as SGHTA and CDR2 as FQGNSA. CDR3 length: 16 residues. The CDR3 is CASSLLGFLNTGELFF. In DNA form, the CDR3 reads TGTGCCAGCAGCCTCCTGGGGTTCCTGAACACCGGGGAGCTGTTTTTT.

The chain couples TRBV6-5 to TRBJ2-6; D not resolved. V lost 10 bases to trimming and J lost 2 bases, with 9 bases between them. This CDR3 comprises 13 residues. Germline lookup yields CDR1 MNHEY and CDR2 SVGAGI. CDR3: CATYRPGANVLTF. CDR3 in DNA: TGTGCCACCTACCGGCCTGGGGCCAACGTCCTGACTTTC.

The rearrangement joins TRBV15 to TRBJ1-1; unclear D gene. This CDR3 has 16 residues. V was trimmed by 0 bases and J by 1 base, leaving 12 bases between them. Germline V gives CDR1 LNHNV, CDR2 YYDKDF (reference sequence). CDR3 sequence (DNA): TGTGCCACCAGCAGAGATTTACGACACTCGAACACTGAAGCTTTCTTT. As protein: CATSRDLRHSNTEAFF.

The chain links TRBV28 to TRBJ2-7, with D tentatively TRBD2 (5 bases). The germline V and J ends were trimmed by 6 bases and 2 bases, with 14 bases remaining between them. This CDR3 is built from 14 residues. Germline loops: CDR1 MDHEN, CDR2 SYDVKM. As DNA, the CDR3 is TGTGCCAGCAGGTATACCGGGGTTCCCTACGAGCAGTACTTC. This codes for CASRYTGVPYEQYF.

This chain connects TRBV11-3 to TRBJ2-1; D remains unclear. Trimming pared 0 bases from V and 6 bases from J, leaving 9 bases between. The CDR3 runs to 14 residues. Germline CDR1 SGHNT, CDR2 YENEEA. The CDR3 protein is CASSLDARSNEQFF. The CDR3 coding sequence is TGTGCCAGCAGCTTAGATGCGAGGTCCAATGAGCAGTTCTTC.

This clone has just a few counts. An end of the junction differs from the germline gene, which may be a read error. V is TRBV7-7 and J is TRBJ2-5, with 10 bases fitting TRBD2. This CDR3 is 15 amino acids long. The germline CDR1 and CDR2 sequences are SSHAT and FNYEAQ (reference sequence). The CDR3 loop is CASSLEGGGTSVQYF. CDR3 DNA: TGTGCTAGCAGCCTAGAGGGAGGTGGGACTAGCGTCCAGTACTTC. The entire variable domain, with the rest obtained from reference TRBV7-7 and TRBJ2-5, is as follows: GAGVSQSPRYKVTKRGQDVTLRCDPISSHATLYWYQQALGQGPEFLTYFNYEAQPDKSGLPSDRFSAERPEGSISTLTIQRTEQRDSAMYRCASSLEGGGTSVQYFGPGTRLLVL.

The DNA of the CDR3 is TGTGCCAGCTCACCAACGCCGGACACCTACTATGGCTACACCTTC. Translation gives CASSPTPDTYYGYTF. The chain has TRBV18 and TRBJ1-2, with a possible D match to TRBD1 (5 bases). Germline-derived CDR1 and CDR2 are KGHSH and LQKENI. V shed 2 bases and J shed 3 bases, with 13 bases lying between them. This CDR3 is built from 15 residues.

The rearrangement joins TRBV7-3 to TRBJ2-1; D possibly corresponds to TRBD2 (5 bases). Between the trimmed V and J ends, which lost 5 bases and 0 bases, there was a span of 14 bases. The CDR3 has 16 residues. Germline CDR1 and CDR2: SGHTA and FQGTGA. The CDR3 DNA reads TGTGCCAGCAGCCCCCGGACTCAAAGCTCCTACAATGAGCAGTTCTTC. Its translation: CASSPRTQSSYNEQFF.

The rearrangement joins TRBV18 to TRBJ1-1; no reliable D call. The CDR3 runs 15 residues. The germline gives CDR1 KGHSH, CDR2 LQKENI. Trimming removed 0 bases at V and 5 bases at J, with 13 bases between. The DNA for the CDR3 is TGTGCCAGCTCACCACCATCGGGAAGAGGAACTGAAGCTTTCTTT. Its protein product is CASSPPSGRGTEAFF.

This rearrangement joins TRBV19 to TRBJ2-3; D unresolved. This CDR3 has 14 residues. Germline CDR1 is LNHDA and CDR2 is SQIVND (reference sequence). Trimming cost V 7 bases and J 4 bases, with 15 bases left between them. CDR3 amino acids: CASTPAVQSDTQYF. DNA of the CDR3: TGTGCCAGTACCCCCGCCGTCCAATCAGATACGCAGTATTTT. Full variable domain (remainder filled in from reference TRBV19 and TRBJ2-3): DGGITQSPKYLFRKEGQNVTLSCEQNLNHDAMYWYRQDPGQGLRLIYYSQIVNDFQKGDIAEGYSVSREKKESFPLTVTSAQKNPTAFYLCASTPAVQSDTQYFGPGTRLTVL.

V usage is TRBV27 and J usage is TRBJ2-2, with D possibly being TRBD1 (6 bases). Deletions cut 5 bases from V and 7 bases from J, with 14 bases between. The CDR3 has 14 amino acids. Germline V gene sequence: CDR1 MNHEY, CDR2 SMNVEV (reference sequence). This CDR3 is CASSTQGFIGELFF. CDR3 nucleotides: TGTGCCAGCAGTACTCAGGGGTTTATCGGGGAGCTGTTTTTT.

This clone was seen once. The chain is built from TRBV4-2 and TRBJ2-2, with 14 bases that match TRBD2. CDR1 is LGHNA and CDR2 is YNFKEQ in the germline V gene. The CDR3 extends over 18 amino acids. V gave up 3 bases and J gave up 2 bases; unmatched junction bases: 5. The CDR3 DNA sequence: TGTGCCAGCAGCCACCCCGGGACTAGCGGGAGAAACACCGGGGAGCTGTTTTTT. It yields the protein CASSHPGTSGRNTGELFF.

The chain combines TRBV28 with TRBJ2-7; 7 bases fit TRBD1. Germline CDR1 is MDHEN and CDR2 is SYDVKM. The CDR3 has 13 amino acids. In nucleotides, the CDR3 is TGTGTTTGTATGGGACAGATCTCCTACGAGCAGTACTTC. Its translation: CVCMGQISYEQYF.

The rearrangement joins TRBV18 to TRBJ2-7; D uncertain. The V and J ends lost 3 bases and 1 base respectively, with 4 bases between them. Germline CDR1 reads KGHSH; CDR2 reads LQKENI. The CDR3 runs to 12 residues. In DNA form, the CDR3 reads TGTGCCAGCTCACCGAATTCCTACGAGCAGTACTTC. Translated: CASSPNSYEQYF.

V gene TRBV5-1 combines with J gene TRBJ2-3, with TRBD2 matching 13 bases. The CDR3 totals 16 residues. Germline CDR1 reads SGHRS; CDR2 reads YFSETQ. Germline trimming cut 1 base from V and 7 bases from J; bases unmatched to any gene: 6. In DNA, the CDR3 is TGCGCCAGCAGCTTGAGACTAGCGGGGGGCACGAATACGCAGTATTTT. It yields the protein CASSLRLAGGTNTQYF.

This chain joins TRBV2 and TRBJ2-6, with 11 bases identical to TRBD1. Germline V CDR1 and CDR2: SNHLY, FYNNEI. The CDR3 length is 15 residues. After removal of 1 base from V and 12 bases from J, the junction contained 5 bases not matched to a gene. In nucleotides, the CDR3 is TGTGCCAGCAGTGAAGAATTCGGGACAGGGGGCGTCCTGACTTTC. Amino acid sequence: CASSEEFGTGGVLTF. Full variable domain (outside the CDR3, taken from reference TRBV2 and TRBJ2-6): EPEVTQTPSHQVTQMGQEVILRCVPISNHLYFYWYRQILGQKVEFLVSFYNNEISEKSEIFDDQFSVERPDGSNFTLKIRSTKLEDSAMYFCASSEEFGTGGVLTFGAGSRLTVL.

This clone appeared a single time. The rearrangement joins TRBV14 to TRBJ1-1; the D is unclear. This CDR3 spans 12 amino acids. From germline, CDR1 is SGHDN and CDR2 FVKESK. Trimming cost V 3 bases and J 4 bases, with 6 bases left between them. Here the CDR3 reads CASSQVFTEAFF. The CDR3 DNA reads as TGTGCCAGCAGCCAGGTGTTCACTGAAGCTTTCTTT.

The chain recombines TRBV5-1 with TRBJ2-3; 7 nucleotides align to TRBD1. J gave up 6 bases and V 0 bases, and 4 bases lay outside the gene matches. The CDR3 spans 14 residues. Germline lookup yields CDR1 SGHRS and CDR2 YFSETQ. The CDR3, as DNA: TGCGCCAGCAGCTTGGTAGCAGGGGGTGATACGCAGTATTTT. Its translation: CASSLVAGGDTQYF.

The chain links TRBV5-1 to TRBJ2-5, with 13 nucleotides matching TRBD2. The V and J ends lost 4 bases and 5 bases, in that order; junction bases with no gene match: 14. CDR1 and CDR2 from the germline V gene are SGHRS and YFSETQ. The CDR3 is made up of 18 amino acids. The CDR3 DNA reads TGCGCCAGCAGCCCAACTATACTAGCGGGGGGGTCTGGGGAGACCCAGTACTTC. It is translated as CASSPTILAGGSGETQYF. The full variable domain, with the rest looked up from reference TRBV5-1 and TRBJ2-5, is KAGVTQTPRYLIKTRGQQVTLSCSPISGHRSVSWYQQTPGQGLQFLFEYFSETQRNKGNFPGRFSGRQFSNSRSEMNVSTLELGDSALYLCASSPTILAGGSGETQYFGPGTRLLVL.

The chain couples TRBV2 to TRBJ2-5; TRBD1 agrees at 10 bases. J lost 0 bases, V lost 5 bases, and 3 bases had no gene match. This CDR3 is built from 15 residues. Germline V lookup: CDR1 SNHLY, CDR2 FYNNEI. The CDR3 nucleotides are TGTGCCAGCAGTCGGGACAGGGGTAACCAAGAGACCCAGTACTTC. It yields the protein CASSRDRGNQETQYF.

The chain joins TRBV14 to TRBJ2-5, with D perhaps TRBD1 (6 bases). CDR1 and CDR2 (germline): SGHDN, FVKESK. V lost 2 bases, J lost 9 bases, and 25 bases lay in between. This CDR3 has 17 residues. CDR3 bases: TGTGCCAGCAGCCAATATGGGGGCAGTCCTCAAGTCGCGTCCCAGTACTTC. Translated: CASSQYGGSPQVASQYF.

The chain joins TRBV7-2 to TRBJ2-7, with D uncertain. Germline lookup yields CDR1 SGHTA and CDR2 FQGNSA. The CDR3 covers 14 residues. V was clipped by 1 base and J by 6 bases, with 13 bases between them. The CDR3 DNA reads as TGTGCCAGCAGCTTAGTCTGGCAAAATGGCGAGCAGTACTTC. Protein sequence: CASSLVWQNGEQYF.

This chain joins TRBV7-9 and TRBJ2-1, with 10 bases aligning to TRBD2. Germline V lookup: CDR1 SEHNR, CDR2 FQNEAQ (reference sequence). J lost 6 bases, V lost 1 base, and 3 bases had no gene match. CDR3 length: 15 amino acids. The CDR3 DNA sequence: TGTGCCAGCAGCTTAGGTACTAGCGGGGCCAATGAGCAGTTCTTC. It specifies CASSLGTSGANEQFF.

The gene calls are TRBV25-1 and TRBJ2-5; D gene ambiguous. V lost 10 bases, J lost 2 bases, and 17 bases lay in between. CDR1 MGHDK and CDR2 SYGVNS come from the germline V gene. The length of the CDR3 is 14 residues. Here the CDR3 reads CATAKNKGQETQYF. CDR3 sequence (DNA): TGTGCCACCGCCAAGAATAAAGGTCAAGAGACCCAGTACTTC.

CDR3 sequence: CASSWDNNQPQHF. CDR3 in DNA: TGTGCCAGCAGCTGGGACAACAATCAGCCCCAGCATTTT. The chain employs TRBV7-2 and TRBJ1-5; D is possibly TRBD1 (6 bases). Per the germline V gene, CDR1 is SGHTA and CDR2 is FQGNSA. The ends were cut back, 4 bases at V and 3 bases at J, with 7 bases in the middle. This CDR3 is 13 amino acids long.